The 17 T cell receptor beta chains in this list originate from one sample, sequenced in a study of OX40 agonist ivuxolimab in advanced cancers. Profiled with immunoSEQ multiplex PCR; TCRdb holds only in-frame clones, not every one. The sample includes 89,000 or so clones, 91% of them seen just once. The specimen was CD4+ or CD8+ T cells sorted from blood, collected in a trial of the OX40 agonist ivuxolimab. The receptor set was obtained from an adult with an advanced solid tumor such as melanoma, head and neck, liver or kidney cancer.

The V call is TRBV4-3, the J call TRBJ2-1, with 8 bases aligning to TRBD2. This CDR3 is 16 amino acids long. Germline V gene lookup returns CDR1 LGHNA and CDR2 YSLEER. V lost 1 base to trimming and J lost 0 bases; unmatched junction nucleotides: 2. The CDR3: CASSQAAGGSYNEQFF. The CDR3 DNA reads TGCGCCAGCAGCCAAGCGGCGGGGGGCTCCTACAATGAGCAGTTCTTC.

V and J are TRBV4-3 and TRBJ1-2; D call uncertain. Trimming cost V 0 bases and J 4 bases, with 12 bases left between them. CDR3 length equals 15 residues. Germline V CDR1 and CDR2: LGHNA, YSLEER. The CDR3 nucleotides read TGCGCCAGCAGCCAAGATTGGGGTTTGAGCTATGGCTACACCTTC. It specifies CASSQDWGLSYGYTF.

The V and J genes are TRBV30 and TRBJ2-7, with 8 bases matching TRBD1. Germline V gene lookup returns CDR1 GTSNPN and CDR2 SVGIG (reference sequence). Trimming removed 3 bases from V and 7 bases from J; junction bases left unmatched: 5. The CDR3 sequence is 12 residues long. CDR3 protein: CAWSSTGVEQYV. CDR3 sequence (DNA): TGTGCCTGGAGCTCGACAGGGGTAGAGCAGTACGTC.

The rearrangement links TRBV4-3 to TRBJ2-1; TRBD1 is a possible D gene (5 bases). V dropped 1 base and J dropped 4 bases, with 8 bases sitting between them. Germline CDR1 LGHNA, CDR2 YSLEER. CDR3 length equals 14 residues. The CDR3 DNA reads as TGCGCCAGCAGCCAAGGACAGTTGTACAATGAGCAGTTCTTC. Protein sequence: CASSQGQLYNEQFF.

The rearrangement links TRBV28 to TRBJ1-2; no clear D gene. Germline V gene lookup returns CDR1 MDHEN and CDR2 SYDVKM. V lost 8 bases and J 2 bases, leaving 9 bases between the germline ends. CDR3 length equals 12 residues. The CDR3 DNA reads as TGTGCCAGCCTCGGCTCCAACTATGGCTACACCTTC. Translating gives CASLGSNYGYTF.

The chain employs TRBV4-2 and TRBJ1-2; 7 bases are shared with TRBD1. Per germline, CDR1 LGHNA and CDR2 YNFKEQ. The CDR3 extends over 14 amino acids. The V segment lost 3 bases and the J segment 4 bases; nucleotides outside the gene matches: 5. CDR3 amino acids: CASSHGQATYGYTF. The CDR3, as DNA: TGTGCCAGCAGCCACGGACAGGCAACCTATGGCTACACCTTC.

V and J are TRBV30 and TRBJ1-1; no firm D call. CDR1 is GTSNPN and CDR2 is SVGIG in the germline V gene (reference sequence). The CDR3 spans 13 residues. V lost 0 bases, J lost 5 bases, and 10 bases lay in between. CDR3 loop: CAWSVLGWTEAFF. The CDR3, as DNA: TGTGCCTGGAGTGTACTGGGGTGGACTGAAGCTTTCTTT.

The chain combines TRBV29-1 with TRBJ1-2; the match to TRBD1 covers 10 bases. The CDR3 covers 17 residues. Germline V gene sequence: CDR1 SQVTM, CDR2 ANQGSEA. V shed 6 bases and J 0 bases; nucleotides not matched to a gene: 13. CDR3: CSVDDPGQGTANYGYTF. In DNA form, the CDR3 reads TGCAGCGTCGACGACCCGGGACAGGGGACAGCTAACTATGGCTACACCTTC.

The chain couples TRBV14 to TRBJ2-7; D is uncertain. Germline V gives CDR1 SGHDN, CDR2 FVKESK. There are 13 residues in the CDR3. V gave up 3 bases and J gave up 1 base, with 7 bases separating them. The DNA of the CDR3 is TGTGCCAGCAGCCAGGCGCAATCCTACGAGCAGTACTTC. Protein: CASSQAQSYEQYF.

The chain links TRBV2 to TRBJ1-2; D is unresolved. V was clipped by 1 base and J by 2 bases, with 8 bases between them. The CDR3 runs to 14 residues. Germline CDR1 and CDR2: SNHLY and FYNNEI. The CDR3 here is CASSEGQLNYGYTF. In DNA form, the CDR3 reads TGTGCCAGCAGTGAAGGGCAGCTCAACTATGGCTACACCTTC.

The chain joins TRBV5-6 to TRBJ1-2, with D maybe TRBD1 (5 bases). Trimming removed 4 bases from V and 5 bases from J, with 12 bases in between. Germline values: CDR1 SGHDT, CDR2 YYEEEE. CDR3 size: 13 residues. CDR3 in amino acids: CASSLWGLYGYTF. CDR3 nucleotides: TGTGCCAGCAGCCTTTGGGGACTGTATGGCTACACCTTC.

The CDR3 reads CASSLPKGEQYF. Written as DNA, the CDR3 is TGTGCCAGCAGTTTGCCCAAAGGCGAGCAGTACTTC. The V gene is TRBV27, the J gene TRBJ2-7; D is uncertain. The CDR3 consists of 12 residues. Germline CDR1 is MNHEY and CDR2 is SMNVEV (reference sequence). The V end was cut by 3 bases, the J end by 6 bases, with 9 bases between.

The chain joins TRBV7-8 to TRBJ2-1; 7 nucleotides match TRBD2. Germline V gene sequence: CDR1 SGHVS, CDR2 FQNEAQ. The CDR3 loop spans 16 amino acids. V was clipped by 1 base and J by 2 bases; unmatched bases: 5. The chain's CDR3 is CASSLGEGRAYNEQFF. For the CDR3, the DNA is TGTGCCAGCAGCTTAGGGGAGGGGAGGGCCTACAATGAGCAGTTCTTC.

The chain couples TRBV27 to TRBJ2-3; D remains ambiguous. Trimming removed 0 bases from V and 8 bases from J, with 6 bases in between. CDR3 length equals 12 residues. From germline, CDR1 is MNHEY and CDR2 SMNVEV (reference sequence). For the CDR3, the DNA is TGTGCCAGCAGTTTATCGAAGGGTACGCAGTATTTT. Translating it yields CASSLSKGTQYF.

This clone was picked up one time. The V call is TRBV30, the J call TRBJ1-5; no clear D. This CDR3 contains 13 residues. V was shortened by 5 bases and J by 3 bases, with 11 bases between the two germline ends. Germline V gene lookup returns CDR1 GTSNPN and CDR2 SVGIG (reference sequence). CDR3 amino acids: CAWAVGDNQPQHF. The CDR3 coding sequence is TGTGCCTGGGCCGTCGGGGACAATCAGCCCCAGCATTTT. Variable domain in full (rest from reference TRBV30 and TRBJ1-5): SQTIHQWPATLVQPVGSPLSLECTVEGTSNPNLYWYRQAAGRGLQLLFYSVGIGQISSEVPQNLSASRPQDRQFILSSKKLLLSDSGFYLCAWAVGDNQPQHFGDGTRLSIL.

The V gene is TRBV27, the J gene TRBJ1-3; D is unresolved. The germline V gene has CDR1 MNHEY and CDR2 SMNVEV (reference sequence). The V gene lost 2 bases and the J gene lost 0 bases, with 8 bases spanning the gap. This CDR3 has 15 amino acids. The CDR3 reads CASSLAPISGNTIYF. CDR3 nucleotide sequence: TGTGCCAGCAGTTTAGCTCCGATCTCTGGAAACACCATATATTTT.

The V call is TRBV5-5, the J call TRBJ1-4; 7 bases are a match to TRBD1. There are 15 residues in the CDR3. The V and J ends lost 2 bases and 4 bases, in that order; junction bases with no gene match: 5. Germline assignment: CDR1 SGHKS and CDR2 YYEKEE (reference sequence). CDR3 in DNA: TGTGCCAGCAGCTTACCGGGACAGCTTAATGAAAAACTGTTTTTT. Translation: CASSLPGQLNEKLFF.